This T cell receptor (beta chain) was documented in a study of blood T cell dynamics during melanoma immunotherapy. Indicated time point: week 3, after first cycle of checkpoint inhibitor. V lost 7 bases to trimming and J lost 5 bases; unmatched junction nucleotides: 11. CDR1 and CDR2 from the germline V gene are MNHEY and SVGAGI. The CDR3 runs to 15 residues. Sequenced by immunoSEQ multiplex PCR; TCRdb stores in-frame clones only, minus some. The sample consists of about 11,000 clones, approximately 81% of them appearing once. This chain connects TRBV6-5 to TRBJ2-7; 10 bases are a match to TRBD1. The sample in question was blood, obtained from a patient treated with checkpoint blockade. This TCR came from a human donor with melanoma. The CDR3 spells CASMRTGTGVDEQYF. In DNA form, the CDR3 reads TGTGCCAGCATGAGGACCGGGACAGGGGTGGACGAGCAGTACTTC.